The TCR beta chain under discussion was sequenced for a study of T cells in Graves' hyperthyroidism and ophthalmopathy. Turning to the study itself: Peripheral blood was drawn at first diagnosis, prior to all treatment. Study-level points and caveats: Appearing also in blood were most of the thyroid clonotypes expanded above 0.001.

Regions amplified from RNA transcripts were the TCR beta CDR3 regions. Researchers ran a first-round RT-PCR on the TCR CDR3 using the HTBI primer set. TCRdb re-called the multiplex PCR reads with MiXCR, one entry per CDR3 protein. This table has hundreds of thousands of distinct CDR3 sequences, roughly 14% appearing once. Fresh peripheral blood, 9.5 to 10 ml of it, supplied the PBMCs. This clonotype was seen repeatedly, ten times or more. Its cognate antigen is unknown. The sequence derives from a woman aged 40 to 55 with Graves' ophthalmopathy. Sequenced: blood.

This CDR3 is CASSPLQGRGYTF. In nucleotides, the CDR3 is TGTGCCAGCAGCCCCCTCCAGGGTCGGGGCTACACCTTC. The rearrangement joins TRBV12-3 or TRBV12-4 to TRBJ1-2; D is possibly TRBD1 (5 bases). The CDR3 has 13 amino acids. With 6 bases removed from V and 8 bases from J, the gap between germline ends came to 16 bases.